These T cell receptor beta chains were read from a single sample in a study of shared clonotypes between healthy human individuals. Clones were read by immunoSEQ multiplex PCR, and TCRdb kept only the in-frame ones, dropping some. The repertoire holds hundreds of thousands of clones, with roughly 95% as singletons. The specimen was naive CD8+ T cells sorted from blood. All receptors come from a woman aged 25 to 39 in good health. The CDR3 runs from the conserved cysteine through the conserved F or W. D genes are given only for firm matches. The size entry is marked missing in some rows and otherwise reads once, few, many or a size class.

TRBV13	TRBD2	.	TRBJ2-5	TGTGCCAGCAGCACCACTAGCGGAGGGGGGGAGACCCAGTACTTC	CASSTTSGGGETQYF
TRBV19	.	.	TRBJ2-7	TGTGCCAGTAGCCTAAACCATATGTACAGACCCTACGAGCAGTACTTC	CASSLNHMYRPYEQYF
TRBV9	.	.	TRBJ2-7	TGTGCCAGCAGCGTAGACTGGGGCTACGAGCAGTACTTC	CASSVDWGYEQYF
TRBV27	.	once	TRBJ2-1	TGTGCCAGCAGCCTCCGATGGGACACCGTCTACAATGAGCAGTTCTTC	CASSLRWDTVYNEQFF
TRBV4-1	.	.	TRBJ2-1	TGCGCCAGCAGCCAAGAGTTAGACTACAATGAGCAGTTCTTC	CASSQELDYNEQFF
TRBV15	.	.	TRBJ2-2	TGTGCCACCAGCAGAGATGCGCAGGGCACCGGGGAGCTGTTTTTT	CATSRDAQGTGELFF
TRBV2	TRBD1	.	TRBJ2-7	TGTGCCAGCAGTGAAATAGTAGGACAGGAAGAGGCCTACGAGCAGTACTTC	CASSEIVGQEEAYEQYF
TRBV7-9	.	.	TRBJ1-1	TGTGCCACCACTCGGGTTAACACTGAAGCTTTCTTT	CATTRVNTEAFF
TRBV7-2	.	.	TRBJ1-1	TGTGCCAGCAGCTTATGGAGAGCGAACACTGAAGCTTTCTTT	CASSLWRANTEAFF
TRBV6-6	.	.	TRBJ2-7	TGTGCCAGCAGTTCCGCGGGCCGGCCCTACGAGCAGTACTTC	CASSSAGRPYEQYF
TRBV27	.	.	TRBJ2-1	TGTGCCAGCAGCCCGGGACTTGGCTACAATGAGCAGTTCTTC	CASSPGLGYNEQFF
TRBV13	TRBD1	.	TRBJ2-5	TGTGCCAGCAGCTTAGGGGACAGGGAGACCCAGTACTTC	CASSLGDRETQYF
TRBV7-6	.	.	TRBJ1-2	TGTGCCAGCAGCTTAGGTCCGGGGGCTAACTATGGCTACACCTTC	CASSLGPGANYGYTF
TRBV5-4	.	.	TRBJ2-7	TGTGCCAGCAGCTTGAGGGAATCCTACGAGCAGTACTTC	CASSLRESYEQYF
TRBV6-1	.	.	TRBJ2-7	TGTGCCAGCAGTGAAGCGGTCGAAGCCTCCTACGAGCAGTACTTC	CASSEAVEASYEQYF
TRBV27	.	few	TRBJ2-7	TGTGCCAGCGGAATAGTCCGGGACAACTCCTACGAGCAGTACTTC	CASGIVRDNSYEQYF
TRBV10-3	.	.	TRBJ1-1	TGTGCCATCAGCGAGTCCAGGACTGAAGCTTTCTTT	CAISESRTEAFF
TRBV11-2	TRBD1	.	TRBJ1-5	TGTGCCAGCAGCATCGGACAGGGAAGTCAGCCCCAGCATTTT	CASSIGQGSQPQHF
TRBV28	.	.	TRBJ1-5	TGTGCCAGCAGTTATGGCGAAACAGGCCAGCATTTT	CASSYGETGQHF
TRBV28	TRBD1	once	TRBJ1-2	TGTGCCAGCAGTTTGGGGACAGGGTCTGACTATGGCTACACCTTC	CASSLGTGSDYGYTF
TRBV28	.	.	TRBJ1-4	TGTGCCAGCAGGTTGGGGGGGGCCAAAGAAAAACTGTTTTTT	CASRLGGAKEKLFF
TRBV30	.	few	TRBJ1-5	TGTGCCTGGGGGGGCGGGGTTAGCAATCAGCCCCAGCATTTT	CAWGGGVSNQPQHF
TRBV7-9	.	.	TRBJ1-1	TGTGCCAGCAGCCCAGCGGGTCACACTGAAGCTTTCTTT	CASSPAGHTEAFF
TRBV27	.	.	TRBJ2-3	TGTGCCAGCAGTTTGGTCCTCGCAGATACGCAGTATTTT	CASSLVLADTQYF
TRBV28	.	.	TRBJ2-7	TGTGCCAGCAGTTTATCCACAAACGAGCAGTACTTC	CASSLSTNEQYF
TRBV27	.	.	TRBJ1-2	TGTGCCAGCAGTTTCGGACAGACCTATGGCTACACCTTC	CASSFGQTYGYTF
TRBV27	.	once	TRBJ2-7	TGTGCCAGCAAGGTTGGTACCTCCTACGAGCAGTACTTC	CASKVGTSYEQYF
TRBV19	TRBD1	.	TRBJ1-5	TGTGCCAGTAGTATCCCACCGGGACAGGGGAGAAATCAGCCCCAGCATTTT	CASSIPPGQGRNQPQHF
TRBV19	.	.	TRBJ2-7	TGTGCCAGTAGTATATCCGGGAGTACCTACGAGCAGTACTTC	CASSISGSTYEQYF
TRBV28	.	.	TRBJ2-7	TGTGCCAGCAGTTTATCCGGGGGGACAGGTTACGAGCAGTACTTC	CASSLSGGTGYEQYF
TRBV6-5	.	.	TRBJ2-7	TGTGCCAGCAGTTACGGTGATGGGTACGAGCAGTACTTC	CASSYGDGYEQYF
TRBV7-9	.	.	TRBJ2-7	TGTGCCAGCAGCCCCCCCCGTTACGAGCAGTACTTC	CASSPPRYEQYF
TRBV28	.	.	TRBJ2-2	TGTGCCAGCACCACCATCGCCGGGACTTACACCGGGGAGCTGTTTTTT	CASTTIAGTYTGELFF
TRBV28	TRBD1	.	TRBJ1-2	TGTGCCAGCAGTTCCCTCGGGACAGGGGGTCTGGGCTACACCTTC	CASSSLGTGGLGYTF
TRBV19	TRBD2	few	TRBJ2-7	TGTGCCAGTAGTAAGCGGCCGCGGGAGGTTTCCTACGAGCAGTACTTC	CASSKRPREVSYEQYF
TRBV7-9	.	.	TRBJ1-1	TGTGCCAGCAGCTTAGGTACCATGAACACTGAAGCTTTCTTT	CASSLGTMNTEAFF
TRBV7-6	.	.	TRBJ1-2	TGTGCCAGCAGCCTCCTGGGGGGACCGCCGCCTGGGGGCTATGGCTACACCTTC	CASSLLGGPPPGGYGYTF
TRBV5-6	.	.	TRBJ2-5	TGTGCCAGCAGCTTGGGGAGTCAGGAGGACTTATACTTC	CASSLGSQEDLYF
TRBV7-9	.	.	TRBJ1-2	TGTGCCAGCAGCGCAGAGGATACTAACTATGGCTACACCTTC	CASSAEDTNYGYTF
TRBV6-5	.	.	TRBJ2-7	TGTGCCAGCAGTTACTCAACCGGGACAACCAACTACGAGCAGTACTTC	CASSYSTGTTNYEQYF
TRBV5-1	.	.	TRBJ2-2	TGCGCCAGCAGCTTGGCCGGGGGAACGAACACCGGGGAGCTGTTTTTT	CASSLAGGTNTGELFF
TRBV29-1	TRBD1	.	TRBJ1-1	TGCAGCTTCCGGGACAGGGCTGTTGGGACTGAAGCTTTCTTT	CSFRDRAVGTEAFF